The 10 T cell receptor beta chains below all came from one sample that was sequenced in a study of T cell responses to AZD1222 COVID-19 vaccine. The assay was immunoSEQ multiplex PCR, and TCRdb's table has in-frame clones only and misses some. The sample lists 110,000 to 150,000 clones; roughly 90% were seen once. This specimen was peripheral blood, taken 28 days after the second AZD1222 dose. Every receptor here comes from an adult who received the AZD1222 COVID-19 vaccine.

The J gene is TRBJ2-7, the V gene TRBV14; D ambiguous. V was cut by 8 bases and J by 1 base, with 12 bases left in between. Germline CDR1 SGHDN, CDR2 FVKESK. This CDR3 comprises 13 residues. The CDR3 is CASALGKSYEQYF. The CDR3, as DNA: TGTGCCAGCGCCCTGGGTAAATCCTACGAGCAGTACTTC.

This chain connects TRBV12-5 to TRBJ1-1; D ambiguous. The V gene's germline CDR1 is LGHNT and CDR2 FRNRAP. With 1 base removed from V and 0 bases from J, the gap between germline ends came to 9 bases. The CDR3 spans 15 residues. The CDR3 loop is CASGLDPAMNTEAFF. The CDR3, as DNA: TGTGCTAGTGGTTTGGATCCAGCCATGAACACTGAAGCTTTCTTT.

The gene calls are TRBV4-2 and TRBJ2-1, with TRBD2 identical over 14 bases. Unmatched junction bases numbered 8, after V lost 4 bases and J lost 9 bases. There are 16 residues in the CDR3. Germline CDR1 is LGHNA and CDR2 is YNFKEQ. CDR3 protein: CASSPRGTSGSGEQFF. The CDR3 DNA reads TGTGCCAGCAGCCCCCGAGGGACTAGCGGGAGCGGTGAGCAGTTCTTC.

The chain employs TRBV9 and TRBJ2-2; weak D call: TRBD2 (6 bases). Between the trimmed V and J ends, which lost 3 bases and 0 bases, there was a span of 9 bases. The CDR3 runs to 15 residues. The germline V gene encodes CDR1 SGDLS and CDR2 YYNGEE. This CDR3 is CASSAGTSNTGELFF. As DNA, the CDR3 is TGTGCCAGCAGCGCCGGGACTTCGAACACCGGGGAGCTGTTTTTT.

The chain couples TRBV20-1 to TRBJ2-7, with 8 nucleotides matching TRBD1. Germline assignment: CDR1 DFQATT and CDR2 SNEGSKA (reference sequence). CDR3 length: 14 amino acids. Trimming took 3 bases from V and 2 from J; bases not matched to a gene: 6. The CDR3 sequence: CSASSQGATYEQYF. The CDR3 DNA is TGCAGTGCTAGTAGTCAGGGGGCCACCTACGAGCAGTACTTC.

This chain's CDR3 is CASRPWDRGMTEAFF. The CDR3 bases are TGTGCCAGCAGGCCCTGGGACAGGGGGATGACTGAAGCTTTCTTT. This rearrangement joins TRBV27 to TRBJ1-1, with TRBD1 matching over 11 bases. This CDR3 comprises 15 residues. The V and J ends lost 6 bases and 5 bases, in that order; junction bases with no gene match: 8. The germline V gene encodes CDR1 MNHEY and CDR2 SMNVEV (reference sequence).

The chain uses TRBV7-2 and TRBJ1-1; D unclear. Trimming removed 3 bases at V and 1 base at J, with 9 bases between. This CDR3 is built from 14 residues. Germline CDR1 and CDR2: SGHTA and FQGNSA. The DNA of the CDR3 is TGTGCCAGCAGCTTTTATAAGGAGAACACTGAAGCTTTCTTT. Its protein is CASSFYKENTEAFF.

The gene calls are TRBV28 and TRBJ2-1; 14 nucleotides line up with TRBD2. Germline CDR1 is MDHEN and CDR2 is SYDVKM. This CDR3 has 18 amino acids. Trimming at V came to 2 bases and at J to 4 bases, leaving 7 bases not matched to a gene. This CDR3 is CASSLGLAGGSVYNEQFF. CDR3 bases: TGTGCCAGCAGTTTAGGACTAGCGGGAGGCTCCGTATACAATGAGCAGTTCTTC. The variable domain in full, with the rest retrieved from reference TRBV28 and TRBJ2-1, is DVKVTQSSRYLVKRTGEKVFLECVQDMDHENMFWYRQDPGLGLRLIYFSYDVKMKEKGDIPEGYSVSREKKERFSLILESASTNQTSMYLCASSLGLAGGSVYNEQFFGPGTRLTVL.

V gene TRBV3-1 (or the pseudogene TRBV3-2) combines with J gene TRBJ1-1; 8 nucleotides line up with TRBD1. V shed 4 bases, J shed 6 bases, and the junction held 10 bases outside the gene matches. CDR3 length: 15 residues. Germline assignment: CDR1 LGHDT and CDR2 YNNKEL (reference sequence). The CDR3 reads CASSLGQGDSPEAFF. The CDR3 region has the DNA TGTGCCAGCAGCCTAGGACAGGGAGATAGCCCTGAAGCTTTCTTT.

The CDR3 DNA follows: TGTGCCAGCAGCCGCGGACTAGCGGGAGTAGGCCTCGAGCAGTACTTC. Its protein is CASSRGLAGVGLEQYF. V and J are TRBV5-8 and TRBJ2-7, with 13 bases aligning to TRBD2. V was pared by 4 bases and J by 6 bases, with 10 bases of the junction left unmatched. The CDR3 contains 16 residues. The germline V gene has CDR1 SGHTS and CDR2 YDEGEE.